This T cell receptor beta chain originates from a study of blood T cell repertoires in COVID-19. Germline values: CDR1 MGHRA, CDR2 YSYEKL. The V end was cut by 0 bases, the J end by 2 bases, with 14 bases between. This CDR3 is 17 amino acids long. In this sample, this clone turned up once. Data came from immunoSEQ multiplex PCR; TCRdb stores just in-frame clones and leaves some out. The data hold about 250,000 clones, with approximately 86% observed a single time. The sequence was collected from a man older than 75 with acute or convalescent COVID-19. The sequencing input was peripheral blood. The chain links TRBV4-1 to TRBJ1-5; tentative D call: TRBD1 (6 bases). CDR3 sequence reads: CASSQEAGAWGNQPQHF. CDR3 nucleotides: TGCGCCAGCAGCCAAGAAGCAGGGGCGTGGGGCAATCAGCCCCAGCATTTT.